This T cell receptor (beta chain) is drawn from a study of T cells after yellow fever vaccination. The length of the CDR3 is 15 residues. MiXCR, applied by TCRdb to the 5' RACE reads, yields one record per CDR3 protein. The sample shows about 340,000 distinct CDR3 sequences, around 4.1% of them seen only once. This clonotype appeared a few times. This specimen consisted of PBMCs, obtained 5 days after the yellow fever booster vaccination. This TCR was recovered from a man aged 18 to 30 who received the YFV17D yellow fever vaccine. The chain couples TRBV12-2 to TRBJ2-7; TRBD1 was called by the table and not checked on the DNA. TRBV12-2 represents a pseudogene. Written as DNA, the CDR3 is TGTGCAAGTCGCCCCGACAGGGACCGCTCCTACGAGCAGTACTTC. Translating it yields CASRPDRDRSYEQYF.